A single sample gave rise to the 22 T cell receptor beta chains below, sequenced in a study of cytomegalovirus exposure and HLA in healthy donors. PCR primers comprised 60 Vbeta and 13 Jbeta primers. Sequencing was performed with immunoSEQ multiplex PCR; in TCRdb, only in-frame clones are kept and a portion is missing. Of approximately 120,000 clones in the sample, approximately 74% were seen once. The sample taken for sequencing was PBMCs. The receptors were gathered from a man aged 40-49 years in good health and CMV-seropositive.

This chain joins TRBV30 and TRBJ1-1, with 8 bases aligning to TRBD1. The V gene end was trimmed by 2 bases and the J gene end by 4 bases; junction bases not matched to a gene: 9. CDR3 size: 15 residues. Germline CDR1 GTSNPN, CDR2 SVGIG (reference sequence). CDR3 DNA: TGTGCCTGGAGTCCTAGACAGGGGACGGGCACTGAAGCTTTCTTT. Residues: CAWSPRQGTGTEAFF. Full variable domain (outside the CDR3, taken from reference TRBV30 and TRBJ1-1): SQTIHQWPATLVQPVGSPLSLECTVEGTSNPNLYWYRQAAGRGLQLLFYSVGIGQISSEVPQNLSASRPQDRQFILSSKKLLLSDSGFYLCAWSPRQGTGTEAFFGQGTRLTVV.

A few counts support this clone. The V call is TRBV10-1, the J call TRBJ2-5; D is uncertain. The V and J ends lost 10 bases and 5 bases respectively, with 8 bases between them. This CDR3 region has 10 residues. Looked up from germline, CDR1 is WNHNN and CDR2 is SYGVQD (reference sequence). CDR3: CATPRETQYF. CDR3 nucleotides: TGCGCCACCCCTCGGGAGACCCAGTACTTC.

The chain carries TRBV27 and TRBJ1-6, with a tentative D call TRBD1 (6 bases). The CDR3 sequence is 16 residues long. The germline gives CDR1 MNHEY, CDR2 SMNVEV (reference sequence). V was shortened by 5 bases and J by 0 bases, with 11 bases between the two germline ends. CDR3 in amino acids: CASSPGQSSYNSPLHF. The CDR3 bases are TGTGCCAGCAGTCCTGGACAGAGCTCCTATAATTCACCCCTCCACTTT.

The chain is built from TRBV5-1 and TRBJ2-7, with 11 bases lining up with TRBD1. Per germline, CDR1 SGHRS and CDR2 YFSETQ. This CDR3 is built from 16 residues. The V gene end was trimmed by 0 bases and the J gene end by 4 bases; junction bases not matched to a gene: 6. DNA for the CDR3: TGCGCCAGCAGCTTGGCGAGGACAGGGGGCAAGTACGAGCAGTACTTC. This encodes CASSLARTGGKYEQYF. The full variable domain, completed using reference TRBV5-1 and TRBJ2-7, is KAGVTQTPRYLIKTRGQQVTLSCSPISGHRSVSWYQQTPGQGLQFLFEYFSETQRNKGNFPGRFSGRQFSNSRSEMNVSTLELGDSALYLCASSLARTGGKYEQYFGPGTRLTVT.

This chain links TRBV9 with TRBJ1-2; TRBD1 might be the D (5 bases). Trimming removed 10 bases at V and 0 bases at J, with 28 bases between. Germline CDR1 is SGDLS and CDR2 is YYNGEE. CDR3 length: 18 residues. CDR3 nucleotides: TGTGCCCCTGGGGCACTCGAGCCCGGCGACTCAACTAACTATGGCTACACCTTC. Its translation: CAPGALEPGDSTNYGYTF.

J is TRBJ1-2 and V is TRBV2, with 7 bases matching TRBD1. The CDR3 is 15 residues long. The germline V gene encodes CDR1 SNHLY and CDR2 FYNNEI. J was trimmed by 2 bases and V by 4 bases; bases with no gene match: 7. CDR3 region: CASSAEGAWNYGYTF. The CDR3 nucleotides read TGTGCCAGCAGTGCTGAGGGGGCTTGGAACTATGGCTACACCTTC.

The CDR3 is CSVALAGYNEQFF. The CDR3, as DNA: TGCAGCGTTGCACTAGCGGGATACAATGAGCAGTTCTTC. The chain employs TRBV29-1 and TRBJ2-1, with TRBD2 identical over 10 bases. The V and J ends lost 4 bases and 4 bases, in that order; junction bases with no gene match: 1. The CDR3 has 13 residues. From germline, CDR1 is SQVTM and CDR2 ANQGSEA.

V and J are TRBV2 and TRBJ2-7, with a possible D match to TRBD2 (5 bases). Trimming cost V 7 bases and J 6 bases, with 7 bases left between them. CDR3 length: 10 amino acids. The V gene's germline CDR1 is SNHLY and CDR2 FYNNEI. The CDR3 here is CASTSGEQYF. CDR3 in DNA: TGTGCCAGCACCAGCGGCGAGCAGTACTTC.

The genes are TRBV5-1 and TRBJ1-1, with 7 positions matching TRBD1. This CDR3 region has 13 residues. Germline-derived CDR1 and CDR2 are SGHRS and YFSETQ. J gave up 6 bases and V 0 bases, and 2 bases lay outside the gene matches. CDR3 DNA sequence: TGCGCCAGCAGCTTGGGACAGGGTCCTGAAGCTTTCTTT. Encoded protein: CASSLGQGPEAFF.

The chain is built from TRBV7-2 and TRBJ2-1; TRBD2 matches 8 bases. Germline CDR1 and CDR2: SGHTA and FQGNSA. Trimming at V came to 5 bases and at J to 4 bases, leaving 10 bases not matched to a gene. The length of the CDR3 is 16 residues. The DNA for the CDR3 is TGTGCCAGCAGCATAACCGGGACTAGGGGTTACAATGAGCAGTTCTTC. As protein: CASSITGTRGYNEQFF.

J is TRBJ1-5 and V is TRBV19, with 7 bases aligning to TRBD1. Losses at the gene ends were 7 bases for V and 0 bases for J; bases not matched to a gene: 15. This CDR3 comprises 18 residues. CDR1 is LNHDA, CDR2 SQIVND, per germline (reference sequence). CDR3 coding DNA: TGTGCCAGTACCCTTCGACAGGGTCTTGGGCATAGCAATCAGCCCCAGCATTTT. Its translation: CASTLRQGLGHSNQPQHF.

This sequence joins TRBV2 and TRBJ2-7, with 8 bases aligning to TRBD2. This CDR3 has 14 amino acids. Germline V gene lookup returns CDR1 SNHLY and CDR2 FYNNEI. Trimming took 10 bases from V and 2 from J; bases not matched to a gene: 10. In DNA form, the CDR3 reads TGTGCCACCTCGGGGCGGGGGGCTGCCTACGAGCAGTACTTC. This codes for CATSGRGAAYEQYF.

CDR3 sequence reads: CSVEDSETQYF. The CDR3, as DNA: TGCAGCGTTGAAGACTCGGAGACCCAGTACTTC. The chain uses TRBV29-1 and TRBJ2-5, with D unclear. The V end lost 0 bases, the J end lost 5 bases, and 4 bases lay between the germline ends. Germline V lookup: CDR1 SQVTM, CDR2 ANQGSEA. The CDR3 loop spans 11 amino acids.

The chain has TRBV6-5 and TRBJ1-1; TRBD1 agrees at 8 bases. The V gene's germline CDR1 is MNHEY and CDR2 SVGAGI. The CDR3 covers 13 residues. V was clipped by 6 bases and J by 1 base; unmatched bases: 1. The CDR3 DNA reads as TGTGCCAGCAGCGGACAGGGGAACACTGAAGCTTTCTTT. As protein: CASSGQGNTEAFF.

This clone was seen only once. This sequence joins TRBV10-2 and TRBJ2-7; D is ambiguous. Trimming took off 0 bases at V and 3 bases at J, with 3 bases between the two ends. Germline V lookup: CDR1 WSHSY, CDR2 SAAADI. The CDR3 spans 12 residues. CDR3 in amino acids: CASSESYYEQYF. DNA of the CDR3: TGCGCCAGCAGTGAGTCTTACTACGAGCAGTACTTC.

The genes are TRBV5-4 and TRBJ2-2, with D perhaps TRBD1 (6 bases). The CDR3 consists of 15 residues. Trimming pared 2 bases from V and 8 bases from J, leaving 16 bases between. Germline V lookup: CDR1 SGHNT, CDR2 YYREEE (reference sequence). DNA for the CDR3: TGTGCCAGCAGCTTTCAGACAGGCACGAAGGGGGAGCTGTTTTTT. This sequence encodes CASSFQTGTKGELFF.

The chain employs TRBV5-5 and TRBJ2-7; maybe TRBD1 (6 bases). The CDR3 length is 15 residues. From germline, CDR1 is SGHKS and CDR2 YYEKEE (reference sequence). V was cut by 4 bases and J by 0 bases, with 14 bases left in between. Here the CDR3 reads CASSGWDISSYEQYF. The DNA of the CDR3 is TGTGCCAGCAGCGGGTGGGACATAAGCTCCTACGAGCAGTACTTC. The full variable domain, completed using reference TRBV5-5 and TRBJ2-7, is DAGVTQSPTHLIKTRGQQVTLRCSPISGHKSVSWYQQVLGQGPQFIFQYYEKEERGRGNFPDRFSARQFPNYSSELNVNALLLGDSALYLCASSGWDISSYEQYFGPGTRLTVT.

The chain recombines TRBV6-1 with TRBJ2-2; D uncertain. The germline CDR1 and CDR2 sequences are MNHNS and SASEGT. Trimming left V 1 base short and J 4 bases short, with 7 bases between. The CDR3 is 14 amino acids. As DNA, the CDR3 is TGTGCCAGCAGTGAAGGGCCCAGCACCGGGGAGCTGTTTTTT. It encodes CASSEGPSTGELFF.

This rearrangement joins TRBV27 to TRBJ2-1, with D tentatively TRBD1 (5 bases). V was cut by 5 bases and J by 6 bases, with 17 bases left in between. The CDR3 contains 15 residues. Per the germline V gene, CDR1 is MNHEY and CDR2 is SMNVEV (reference sequence). The CDR3 sequence: CASSAWQGDTNEQFF. In DNA, the CDR3 is TGTGCCAGCAGTGCTTGGCAGGGTGATACCAATGAGCAGTTCTTC.

The chain uses TRBV29-1 and TRBJ2-3; TRBD1 is a possible D gene (5 bases). The CDR3 extends over 12 amino acids. Trimming shortened V by 4 bases and J by 6 bases, and 11 bases separated the two germline ends. Germline V gene sequence: CDR1 SQVTM, CDR2 ANQGSEA. CDR3 protein: CSVGQGGDTQYF. The CDR3 DNA is TGCAGCGTTGGTCAGGGTGGGGATACGCAGTATTTT.

This clone came up a few times. The genes are TRBV30 and TRBJ2-5; TRBD1 is a possible D gene (5 bases). Germline loops: CDR1 GTSNPN, CDR2 SVGIG (reference sequence). CDR3 length equals 12 residues. Trimming shortened V by 4 bases and J by 3 bases, and 9 bases separated the two germline ends. In nucleotides, the CDR3 is TGTGCCTGGACAGGGCCCGAAGAGACCCAGTACTTC. This translates into CAWTGPEETQYF.

The chain links TRBV5-1 to TRBJ2-7; no clear D gene. Trimming pared 5 bases from V and 3 bases from J, leaving 15 bases between. CDR1 and CDR2 (germline): SGHRS, YFSETQ. This CDR3 is 14 amino acids long. DNA of the CDR3: TGCGCCAGCAGTCCAGTGGGCCCACACTACGAGCAGTACTTC. This sequence encodes CASSPVGPHYEQYF.